This T cell receptor (beta chain) is from a study of neurological immune-mediated disorders. This clonotype has at least ten counts. The making of cDNA relied on 5'RACE with 10-nucleotide random UMIs. TCRdb reprocessed the 5' RACE reads via MiXCR and lists one record per CDR3 protein. Among 75,000 to 95,000 distinct CDR3 sequences listed, about a sixth were seen once. Germline CDR1 is SGHVS and CDR2 is FQNEAQ. V lost 5 bases to trimming and J lost 11 bases, with 25 bases between them. This CDR3 comprises 16 residues. The J gene is TRBJ1-5, the V gene TRBV7-8; tentatively, D is TRBD1 (5 bases). The sequence was collected from a middle-aged woman in good health. Sequenced: PBMCs. The CDR3 region has the DNA TGTGCCAGCAGCCCCTCGGGGGGTTCCCCTCAGGTGGCCCAGCATTTT. It yields the protein CASSPSGGSPQVAQHF.